A selection of T cell receptor beta chains follows, all from one sample in a study of T cells in localized non-small cell lung cancer. Here immunoSEQ multiplex PCR was the method, and the copy in TCRdb shows in-frame clones only, minus some. Of over 25,000 clones detected, about nine tenths appear once; the ten largest clones hold roughly 1.9%. This sample comprised peripheral blood, obtained before any cancer treatment. These receptors came from a female donor older than 55 with stage I lung adenocarcinoma. The CDR3 runs from the conserved cysteine through the conserved F or W.

>TRBV6-1|TRBJ2-5
CASSERNGYGGSQETQYF
>TRBV19|TRBJ1-5
CASSIFGTGDQPQHF
>TRBV6-1|TRBJ2-5
CASRRLGRETQYF
>TRBV11-3|TRBJ1-2
CASSSRRSTEVSNYGYTF
>TRBV5-1|TRBJ2-3
CASSPLAGGDTQYF
>TRBV28|TRBJ1-2
CASSLGRRAGDTF
>TRBV11-3|TRBJ1-1
CASSFERSEAFF
>TRBV7-2|TRBJ2-6
CASSLGPMGSGANVLTF
>TRBV5-1|TRBJ2-7
CASSLGGLNYEQYF
>TRBV7-9|TRBJ2-5
CASSLELAVTETQYF
>TRBV11-1|TRBJ1-6
CASSRSSIYNSPLHF
>TRBV28|TRBJ2-2
CASSFAGLAGAGELFF
>TRBV6-5|TRBJ2-7
CASGGSSYEQYF
>TRBV11-3|TRBJ1-5
CASSLDLGPQHF
>TRBV19|TRBJ1-2
CASSPGTGTYGYTF
>TRBV6-6|TRBJ1-1
CAGGGANTEAFF
>TRBV19|TRBJ2-7
CASSIIGGHYEQYF
>TRBV6-5|TRBJ2-5
CASRQAGGQETQYF
>TRBV11-3|TRBJ1-4
CASSSGDGNEKLFF
>TRBV5-5|TRBJ2-7
CASSHFGGEQYF
>TRBV25-1|TRBJ1-6
CASSGTGGSGIRDSPLHF
>TRBV30|TRBJ1-4
CAWSQAVEGNEKLFF
>TRBV4-1|TRBJ2-5
CASSQEMWETQYF
>TRBV18|TRBJ1-5
CASSPGTGKISPQHF
>TRBV6-4|TRBJ2-1
CASSGGLAGDNEQFF
>TRBV10-2|TRBJ1-2
CASSEVAGDGYTF
>TRBV30|TRBJ1-4
CAWSRLDEKLFF
>TRBV28|TRBJ1-5
CASSSDRGNQPQHF
>TRBV2|TRBJ1-3
CASSGRGGNTIYF
>TRBV6-1|TRBJ2-3
CASILSGGGTDTQYF
>TRBV18|TRBJ2-7
CASSPPGQGLYEQYF
>TRBV27|TRBJ2-3
CASSPRTSGDDQDTQYF